Following are 4 T cell receptor beta chains from one sample sequenced in a study of T cells in Graves' hyperthyroidism and ophthalmopathy. RNA transcripts gave rise to amplified TCR beta CDR3 regions. Using the HTBI primer set, a first-round RT-PCR was run on the TCR CDR3. TCRdb re-called the multiplex PCR reads through MiXCR, storing one row per CDR3 protein. There are roughly 500,000 distinct CDR3 sequences in the sample; 24% occur only once, and 11% lies in the top ten. Input material: blood. The receptors were sampled from a young woman with Graves' ophthalmopathy.

The sample holds many counts of this clonotype. The rearrangement joins TRBV28 to TRBJ1-5; D gene unclear. Germline V gene lookup returns CDR1 MDHEN and CDR2 SYDVKM. The CDR3 is 14 amino acids. The germline V and J ends were trimmed by 3 bases and 4 bases, with 10 bases remaining between them. The CDR3 sequence is CASSLNGGNQPQHF. The CDR3 DNA reads as TGTGCCAGCAGTTTGAACGGCGGAAATCAGCCCCAGCATTTT.

The rearrangement uses TRBV6-1 and TRBJ2-5; weak D call: TRBD1 (6 bases). The CDR3 is 14 amino acids. V was clipped by 6 bases and J by 2 bases, with 13 bases between them. The germline V gene encodes CDR1 MNHNS and CDR2 SASEGT. The CDR3 loop is CASSITGLQETQYF. The DNA of the CDR3 is TGTGCCAGCAGCATTACAGGGCTACAAGAGACCCAGTACTTC.

This chain joins TRBV29-1 and TRBJ2-7; the match to TRBD1 covers 7 bases. Trimming cost V 0 bases and J 1 base; bases outside gene matches: 6. From germline, CDR1 is SQVTM and CDR2 ANQGSEA. The CDR3 loop spans 15 amino acids. The CDR3 protein is CSVEDRTGVSYEQYF. The CDR3 nucleotides read TGCAGCGTTGAAGATCGTACAGGGGTGTCCTACGAGCAGTACTTC.

A word on this clonotype: This may be a read error, as it is one base from a much larger clone. This chain links TRBV6-1 with TRBJ1-5, with D maybe TRBD1 (6 bases). CDR1 is MNHNS, CDR2 SASEGT, per germline. The CDR3 extends over 13 amino acids. Trimming shortened V by 10 bases and J by 4 bases, and 14 bases separated the two germline ends. CDR3 sequence (DNA): TGTGCCATCGGGATAGGGGGGAATCAGCCCCAGCATTTT. This translates into CAIGIGGNQPQHF.